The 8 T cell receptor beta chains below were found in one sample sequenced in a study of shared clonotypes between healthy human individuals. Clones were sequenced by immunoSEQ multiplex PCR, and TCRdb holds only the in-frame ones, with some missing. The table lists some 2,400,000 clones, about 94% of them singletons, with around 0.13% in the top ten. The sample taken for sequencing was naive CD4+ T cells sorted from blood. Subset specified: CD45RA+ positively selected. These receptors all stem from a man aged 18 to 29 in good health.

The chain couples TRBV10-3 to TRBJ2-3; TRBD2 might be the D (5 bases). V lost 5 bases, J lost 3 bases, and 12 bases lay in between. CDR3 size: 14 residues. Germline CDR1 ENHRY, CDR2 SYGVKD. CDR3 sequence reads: CAISLNGETDTQYF. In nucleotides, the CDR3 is TGTGCCATCAGTCTAAACGGGGAGACAGATACGCAGTATTTT.

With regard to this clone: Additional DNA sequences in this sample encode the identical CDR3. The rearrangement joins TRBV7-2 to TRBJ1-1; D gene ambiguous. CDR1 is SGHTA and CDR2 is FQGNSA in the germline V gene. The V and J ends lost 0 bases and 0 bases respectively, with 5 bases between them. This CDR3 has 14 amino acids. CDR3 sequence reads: CASSLAGVNTEAFF. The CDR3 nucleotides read TGTGCCAGCAGCTTAGCGGGAGTGAACACTGAAGCTTTCTTT.

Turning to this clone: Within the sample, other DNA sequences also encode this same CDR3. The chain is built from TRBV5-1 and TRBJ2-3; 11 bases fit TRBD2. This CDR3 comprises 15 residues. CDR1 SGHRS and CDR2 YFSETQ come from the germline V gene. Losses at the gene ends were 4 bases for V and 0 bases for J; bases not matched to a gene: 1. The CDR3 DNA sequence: TGCGCCAGCAGCGGGACTAGCGGAAGCACAGATACGCAGTATTTT. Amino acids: CASSGTSGSTDTQYF.

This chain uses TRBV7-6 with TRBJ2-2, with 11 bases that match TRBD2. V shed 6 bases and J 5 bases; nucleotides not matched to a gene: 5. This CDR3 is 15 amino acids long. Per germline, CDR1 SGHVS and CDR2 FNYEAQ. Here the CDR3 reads CASSELAGETGELFF. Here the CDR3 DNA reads TGTGCCAGCAGTGAACTAGCGGGAGAAACCGGGGAGCTGTTTTTT. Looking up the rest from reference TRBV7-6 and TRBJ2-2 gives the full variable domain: GAGVSQSPRYKVTKRGQDVALRCDPISGHVSLYWYRQALGQGPEFLTYFNYEAQQDKSGLPNDRFSAERPEGSISTLTIQRTEQRDSAMYRCASSELAGETGELFFGEGSRLTVL.

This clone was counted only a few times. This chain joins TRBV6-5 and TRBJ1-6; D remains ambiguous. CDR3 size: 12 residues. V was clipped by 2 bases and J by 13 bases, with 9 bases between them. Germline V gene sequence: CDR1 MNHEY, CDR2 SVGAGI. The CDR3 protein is CASSYVGSPLHF. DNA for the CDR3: TGTGCCAGCAGTTACGTTGGGAGTCCCCTCCACTTT.

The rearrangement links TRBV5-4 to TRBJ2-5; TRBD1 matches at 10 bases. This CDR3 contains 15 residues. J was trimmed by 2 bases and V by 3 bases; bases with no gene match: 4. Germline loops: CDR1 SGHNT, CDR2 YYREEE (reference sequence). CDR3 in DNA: TGTGCCAGCAGCTCCAGGACAGGGGGGCAAGAGACCCAGTACTTC. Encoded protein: CASSSRTGGQETQYF.

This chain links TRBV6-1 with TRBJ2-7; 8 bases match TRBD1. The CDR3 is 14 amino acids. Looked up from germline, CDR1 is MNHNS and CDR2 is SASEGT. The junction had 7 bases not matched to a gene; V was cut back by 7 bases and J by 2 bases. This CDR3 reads CASIRTGRTYEQYF. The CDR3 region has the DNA TGTGCCAGCATCCGGACAGGGCGAACCTACGAGCAGTACTTC.

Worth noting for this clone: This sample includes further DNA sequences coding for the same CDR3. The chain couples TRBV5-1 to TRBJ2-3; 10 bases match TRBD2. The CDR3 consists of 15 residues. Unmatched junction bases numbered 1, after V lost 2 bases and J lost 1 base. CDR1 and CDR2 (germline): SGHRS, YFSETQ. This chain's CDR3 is CASSLAGGRTDTQYF. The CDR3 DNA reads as TGCGCCAGCAGCTTAGCGGGAGGGCGCACAGATACGCAGTATTTT.